These T cell receptor beta chains were read from a single sample in a study of cytomegalovirus exposure and HLA in healthy donors. TCRdb's copy holds only in-frame clones and misses some; the assay was immunoSEQ multiplex PCR. The table has about 170,000 clones, 77% seen once; the top ten hold about 1.4%. What was sequenced was PBMCs. These TCRs come from a woman aged 25 to 45 in good health and CMV-seropositive. Each CDR3 is given with its conserved first and last residue. D genes are given only for firm matches. Part of the rows lack a size; the others show once, few, many or a class for expanded clones.

>TRBD1|few|TRBV4-1|TRBJ1-2
CASSPSPGQEPRGYTF
TGCGCCAGCAGCCCCAGTCCTGGACAGGAGCCTCGGGGCTACACCTTC
>.|.|TRBV4-1|TRBJ1-5
CASRLDRNPNQPQHF
TGCGCCAGCAGACTTGACAGGAACCCTAATCAGCCCCAGCATTTT
>TRBD1|.|TRBV11-2|TRBJ1-3
CASSPGGTGVFSGNTIYF
TGTGCCAGCAGCCCTGGGGGGACAGGGGTCTTCTCTGGAAACACCATATATTTT
>TRBD1|.|TRBV18|TRBJ2-3
CASSPGTSGQGTDTQYF
TGTGCCAGCTCACCAGGTACGTCGGGACAGGGCACAGATACGCAGTATTTT
>.|.|TRBV5-4|TRBJ1-4
CASSLTGIQEKLFF
TGTGCCAGCAGCCTGACAGGAATTCAGGAAAAACTGTTTTTT
>.|.|TRBV10-3|TRBJ1-3
CAISESIGTRGNTIYF
TGTGCCATCAGTGAGTCGATAGGGACTCGTGGAAACACCATATATTTT
>TRBD1|.|TRBV6-5|TRBJ2-2
CASSLDRGGTGELFF
TGTGCCAGCAGCCTAGACAGGGGAGGCACCGGGGAGCTGTTTTTT
>TRBD2|once|TRBV30|TRBJ2-1
CAWSSGRNVNEQFF
TGTGCCTGGTCTAGCGGGAGAAATGTCAATGAGCAGTTCTTC
>.|.|TRBV6-5|TRBJ1-5
CASSTGQHNQPQHF
TGTGCCAGCAGCACCGGACAGCACAATCAGCCCCAGCATTTT
>TRBD1|few|TRBV11-2|TRBJ1-4
CASSWAGTGGADEKLFF
TGTGCCAGCAGCTGGGCTGGCACAGGGGGCGCCGATGAAAAACTGTTTTTT
>.|.|TRBV11-3|TRBJ2-1
CASSLDGFSEQFF
TGTGCCAGCAGCTTAGATGGGTTTAGCGAGCAGTTCTTC
>.|.|TRBV2|TRBJ2-7
CASSEAPGTQGEQYF
TGTGCCAGCAGTGAAGCCCCAGGCACCCAGGGAGAGCAGTACTTC
>.|.|TRBV28|TRBJ1-1
CASTYPHTEAFF
TGTGCCAGCACCTACCCCCACACTGAAGCTTTCTTT
>TRBD1|.|TRBV30|TRBJ1-2
CAWSEGTGVEYGYTF
TGTGCCTGGAGTGAGGGGACAGGGGTAGAGTATGGCTACACCTTC
>.|.|TRBV27|TRBJ1-2
CASSLWGGRGDYGYTF
TGTGCCAGCAGTTTATGGGGGGGCCGCGGCGACTATGGCTACACCTTC
>.|.|TRBV7-2|TRBJ1-5
CASTISGGSNQPQHF
TGTGCCAGCACCATATCAGGTGGGAGCAATCAGCCCCAGCATTTT